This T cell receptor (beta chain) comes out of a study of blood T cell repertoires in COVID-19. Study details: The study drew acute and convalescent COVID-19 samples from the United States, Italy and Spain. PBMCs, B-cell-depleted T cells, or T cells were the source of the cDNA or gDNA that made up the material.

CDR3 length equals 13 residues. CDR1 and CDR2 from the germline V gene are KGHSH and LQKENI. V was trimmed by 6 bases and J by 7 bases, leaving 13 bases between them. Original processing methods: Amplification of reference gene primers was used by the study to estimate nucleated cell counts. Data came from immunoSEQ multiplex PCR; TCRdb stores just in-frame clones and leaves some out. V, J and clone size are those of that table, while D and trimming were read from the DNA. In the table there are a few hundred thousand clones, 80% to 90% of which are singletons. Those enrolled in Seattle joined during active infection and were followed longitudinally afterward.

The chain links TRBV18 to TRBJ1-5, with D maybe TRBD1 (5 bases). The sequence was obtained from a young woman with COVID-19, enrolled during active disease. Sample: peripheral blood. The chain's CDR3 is CASSVQRGQPQHF. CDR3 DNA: TGTGCCAGCTCTGTGCAGCGGGGCCAGCCCCAGCATTTT.